A single sample is the source of the 8 T cell receptor beta chains below, sequenced in a study. TCRdb recomputed calls from the RT-PCR reads with MiXCR, one row per CDR3 protein. In the table there are about 570 distinct CDR3 sequences, roughly 52% of which are singletons. Material: memory CD4+ T cells from salivary gland. All receptors come from a female donor with primary Sjogren's syndrome.

This chain joins TRBV29-1 and TRBJ1-1; no firm D call. The CDR3 has 13 residues. The germline CDR1 and CDR2 sequences are SQVTM and ANQGSEA. Between the trimmed V and J ends, which lost 2 bases and 6 bases, there was a span of 13 bases. The CDR3 protein is CSVESPQRPEAFF. In DNA, the CDR3 is TGCAGCGTTGAATCTCCGCAGAGGCCTGAAGCTTTCTTT.

This clonotype is deemed large. The J gene is TRBJ2-1, the V gene TRBV9; TRBD1 agrees at 8 bases. This CDR3 is 13 amino acids long. Germline CDR1 SGDLS, CDR2 YYNGEE. Losses at the gene ends were 4 bases for V and 6 bases for J; bases not matched to a gene: 3. CDR3 in amino acids: CASSLTGANEQFF. CDR3 DNA sequence: TGTGCCAGCAGCCTGACAGGGGCCAATGAGCAGTTCTTC.

This clonotype is categorized as large (0.1 to 1%). The rearrangement links TRBV27 to TRBJ2-1, with TRBD1 as a possible D gene (7 bases). The ends were cut back, 6 bases at V and 7 bases at J, with 28 bases in the middle. Germline loops: CDR1 MNHEY, CDR2 SMNVEV (reference sequence). CDR3 length: 18 residues. CDR3 sequence: CASSLTSRPGGRQNEQFF. As DNA, the CDR3 is TGTGCCAGCAGCTTAACCTCCCGGCCAGGGGGGAGGCAAAATGAGCAGTTCTTC.

The chain recombines TRBV28 with TRBJ2-7, with D perhaps TRBD1 (6 bases). The CDR3 has 15 amino acids. Per germline, CDR1 MDHEN and CDR2 SYDVKM. Trimming shortened V by 5 bases and J by 4 bases, and 18 bases separated the two germline ends. The CDR3 coding sequence is TGTGCCAGCAGTCTCTCTGGGCAGGGGAAATACGAGCAGTACTTC. It is translated as CASSLSGQGKYEQYF. Full variable domain (rest looked up from reference TRBV28 and TRBJ2-7): DVKVTQSSRYLVKRTGEKVFLECVQDMDHENMFWYRQDPGLGLRLIYFSYDVKMKEKGDIPEGYSVSREKKERFSLILESASTNQTSMYLCASSLSGQGKYEQYFGPGTRLTVT.

The rearrangement uses TRBV5-1 and TRBJ1-6, with D maybe TRBD1 (5 bases). Trimming took off 3 bases at V and 5 bases at J, with 12 bases between the two ends. Germline V CDR1 and CDR2: SGHRS, YFSETQ. CDR3 length equals 15 residues. The chain's CDR3 is CASSSLGGDNSPLHF. CDR3 nucleotides: TGCGCCAGCAGCTCACTCGGGGGGGATAATTCACCCCTCCACTTT.

This chain links TRBV20-1 with TRBJ2-3; TRBD2 agrees at 13 bases. Trimming took 6 bases from V and 9 from J; bases not matched to a gene: 12. Germline CDR1 DFQATT, CDR2 SNEGSKA (reference sequence). This CDR3 has 15 amino acids. This CDR3 is CSAVGLAGVGDTQYF. The DNA of the CDR3 is TGCAGTGCCGTAGGACTAGCGGGAGTTGGAGACACGCAGTATTTT.

This clonotype is deemed large. The gene calls are TRBV7-9 and TRBJ2-1; 8 nucleotides line up with TRBD1. Germline CDR1 SEHNR, CDR2 FQNEAQ (reference sequence). There are 12 residues in the CDR3. V trimming: 3 bases; J trimming: 11 bases; junction bases outside the gene matches: 3. Written as DNA, the CDR3 is TGTGCCAGCAGCTTTGGACAGGGAAAGCAGTTCTTC. As protein: CASSFGQGKQFF.

The CDR3 DNA reads TGCAGTGCTCCGAGCGACTACAATGAGCAGTTCTTC. It is translated as CSAPSDYNEQFF. The V gene is TRBV20-1, the J gene TRBJ2-1; D ambiguous. CDR1 is DFQATT and CDR2 is SNEGSKA in the germline V gene (reference sequence). This CDR3 contains 12 residues. V was trimmed by 5 bases and J by 3 bases, leaving 8 bases between them.